This entry is about one T cell receptor (beta chain). The specificity of this receptor is unknown. No much larger clone exists at a distance of one base, and base qualities are not known. Preparation of the library involved the immunoSEQ multiplex PCR assay. TCRdb retrieved this table from immuneACCESS and kept in-frame rearrangements only. Not all clones are present; in checked studies, unresolved V genes account for under half, and no reason is known for the remainder. This sample lists 99,000 or so clones; 93% were detected once. The top ten hold less than 1% of the sample. This entry belongs to a study of T cell changes during pregnancy in multiple sclerosis (dated by TCRdb to about 2019). With regard to the full study: The study looked at changes in the T cell repertoire across pregnancy in women with multiple sclerosis.

The cysteine opens and the phenylalanine closes a CDR3 of 20 amino acids. Kept here is only the CDR3 DNA, which spans 60 bases and is read in frame from base 1. CDR1 and CDR2 (SQVTM, ANQGSEA) derive from the germline V gene. This receptor was identified in a female donor with multiple sclerosis, enrolled in a pregnancy study. Recombination joined TRBV29-1 with TRBJ2-5; TRBD2 is possibly the D segment (6 matching bases). Near its end, the DNA agrees better with TRBJ2-7, so the J call may be wrong. The sample consisted of peripheral blood, taken after pregnancy. The CDR3 protein: CSVEDVAGSIESGASYEQYF. The DNA sequence is TGCAGCGTTGAAGATGTGGCGGGGTCGATTGAGAGCGGAGCCTCCTACGAGCAGTACTTC.